This T cell receptor (beta chain) stems from a study of cytomegalovirus exposure and HLA in healthy donors (dated by TCRdb to 2016 to 2017). Background on the whole study: An earlier analysis of approximately 590 of the donors reported 250 to 300 Gb of sequence data and some 100 million unique TCR beta sequences from roughly 180 million T cells. Approximately 300 gigabases of sequencing data and 91 million or so unique TCR sequences made up an early release that covered over 550 HLA-typed donors. The genetic ancestry cluster associated with self-reported Caucasian donors included over 65% of the 398 genotyped donors. The study aimed to test whether signatures of past pathogen exposure could be identified by cataloging public T cell receptors. The study profiled the T cell repertoires of about 720 subjects by immunosequencing and related them to cytomegalovirus serostatus. Besides the first cohort of some 670 subjects, a separate validation cohort made up of some 110 different subjects was used. The study combined high-throughput TCR immunosequencing, statistical association of individual TCRs with disease status, and machine learning to predict cytomegalovirus infection status. In a later analysis, previously published TCR beta repertoires from 550 to 700 donors were re-analyzed and high-resolution HLA genotyping was added so that TCR occurrence patterns could be studied. Rather than using new phenotypic data, the later analysis identified candidate immune exposures from TCR beta sequences and from how often those sequences occurred across donors. An earlier analysis of approximately 500 of the donors applied high-throughput TCR beta sequencing to assess whether each TCR beta V gene segment acted as functional or pseudogenic. Donor age, sex, ethnicity and CMV serostatus were compiled alongside the repertoire data. A later genetic analysis used genome-wide SNP genotypes for about 60% of the roughly 670 donors, treating that subset as a discovery cohort. All discovery cohort repertoires had been generated on a single sequencing platform. Both class I and class II loci were covered by HLA typing, at four-digit resolution. Typing coverage differed by locus: A, B, C, DRB1 and DQB1 were typed in roughly 620-630 donors, DQA1 in approximately 520, DPA1 in around 610, and DPB1 in just under 480. Because of strong linkage in the cohort, four to six DR-DQ haplotypes were treated as single units for association and clustering. Among roughly 400 genotyped donors of the cohort, an average of approximately 220,000 unique TCR beta nucleotide sequences was sequenced per donor, of which about 20% were non-productive. Findings and caveats that apply to the study as a whole: Across donors, most TCR sequences were observed very rarely, whereas some public TCRs were present in many individuals. Linkage disequilibrium might explain the correlated functional status among segregating V segments, but an unknown experimental factor could not be excluded. According to a later analysis, TCR association rates differed among HLA loci, with DRB1 alleles showing the most associated TCRs and HLA-C alleles showing the fewest. Sequencing depth was assumed to be roughly uniform across donors in the presence/absence analyses, though that assumption may not hold. Only TCR beta chains were sequenced in this cohort, and the absence of alpha or paired-chain data limited detectable features. In a later analysis, some 17,000 TCR beta sequences were associated with specific HLA alleles at a false discovery rate of 0.05. V-gene and J-gene trimming of TCR beta chains was associated with a missense DCLRE1C variant in a later genetic analysis, and the association was replicated in an independent cohort. Approximately 18 rarely observed V segments, including chromosome 9 orphons, were excluded from the earlier analysis of approximately 600 of the donors because counts were too low. In a later analysis, most CMV-associated TCR beta chains were found to appear HLA-restricted, with HLA associations seemingly driven largely by CMV exposure. The authors suggested that the approach could potentially be generalized to other disease states and immunological phenotypes. HLA typing was unavailable for some donors at each locus, so association tests used only the typed subset. In a later analysis, HLA-associated TCR beta chains showed more clonal expansion and lower generation probabilities than non-associated chains that were equally common. When HLA alleles, especially DR and DQ, strongly co-occurred, TCR associations were difficult to assign to individual alleles. A cluster of highly shared sequence variants was judged likely to represent a technical artifact of the sequencing pipeline. For the cohort, immune exposure information was limited to CMV serostatus. In both the original and validation cohorts, the classifier was reported to diagnose cytomegalovirus status with high specificity and sensitivity. Broadly in line with IMGT annotations, most TCR beta V segments showed up in productive rearrangements about 90% or about 30% of the time in an earlier analysis of 587 of the donors. A later analysis reported that several top co-occurrence clusters appeared linked to parvovirus B19, influenza, CMV and Epstein-Barr virus. A later genetic analysis reported fewer N-insertions in productive TCRs among donors in an Asian-associated ancestry cluster than the approximately 700-donor mean. The 87-base-pair reads could not distinguish some IMGT-functional V segments, including TRBV6-2 and TRBV6-3, so those segments were excluded. The study listed 164 TCR beta chains as associated with cytomegalovirus. A further reported finding was that TCR beta sequences accurately predicted the HLA-A and HLA-B alleles for most subjects in the first cohort. In vitro tests confirmed that a few of the cytomegalovirus-associated TCR beta chains recognize cytomegalovirus antigens.

This clone was seen a handful of times. No cognate antigen has been identified for it. No base qualities exist here, and no much larger clone lies one base off it. Compared with germline, V lacks 5 bases and J lacks 2 bases; bases without a gene match: 7. The CDR1 and CDR2 encoded by the germline V gene are SGHRS and YFSETQ. The CDR3 goes from the cysteine to the phenylalanine over 15 residues. The entry retains the CDR3 DNA only, 45 bases that are in frame from base 1. The protocol used for the library was the immunoSEQ multiplex PCR assay. A mixture of 60 forward primers for TCR Vbeta segments and 13 reverse primers for TCR Jbeta segments was used in the multiplex PCR. The CDR3 region of rearranged TCR beta genes was amplified from genomic DNA by a multiplex PCR assay. Amplified TCR beta libraries were sequenced as 87-base-pair reads on the Illumina HiSeq System. The published analysis was carried out like this. A later analysis counted approximately 74 million unique TCR beta chains across the 500 to 850 repertoires, and approximately 11 million of these chains were shared by at least two donors. To remove PCR and sequencing errors, raw reads were error-corrected and collapsed into unique sequences using a nearest-neighbor algorithm that merged closely related sequences. V, D and J gene segments were assigned by aligning CDR3 sequences to IMGT reference sequences. For a sequence to be retained, a match of at least six nucleotides to both a V gene segment and a J gene segment was required. Rearrangements were classified as productive when the CDR3 lacked stop codons and remained in frame with V and J, and all other rearrangements were classified as non-productive. Following IMGT convention, CDR3 was defined as the stretch from the second conserved V-encoded cysteine to the conserved J-encoded phenylalanine. Sequences without an unambiguous match to a single V gene segment were excluded from the earlier analysis of approximately 600 of the donors. In an earlier analysis of some 590 of the donors, V segments were called functional above 56.7% productive rearrangements and were called segregating when the between-donor standard deviation exceeded 5%. To diagnose cytomegalovirus status from the catalog of TCR beta chain sequences, a statistical classification framework was built. In a later analysis, V and J genes were assigned by comparing TCR nucleotide sequences against IMGT/GENE-DB human TR gene sequences. In a later analysis, CDR3 sequences and most-parsimonious VDJ recombination scenarios were assigned using the TCRdist pipeline. In a later analysis, every TCR beta chain was defined by the combination of its CDR3 amino acid sequence and its V-gene family, and reads without a unique V-gene family were dropped. To address suspected cross-contamination and a sequencing artifact, a later analysis removed over 500 highly shared, low-generation-probability nucleotide sequences. In a later analysis, a clonal expansion index for each public chain was calculated from normalized within-repertoire ranks of inferred template counts. Generation probabilities in a later analysis came from a VDJ recombination model fitted to out-of-frame rearrangements, and those results were checked against IGoR. In a later analysis, hypergeometric tests were used to score TCR-TCR, TCR-HLA and TCR-CMV co-occurrence, with a repertoire-size bias correction applied to TCR pairs. False discovery rates were estimated in a later analysis by permuting HLA or CMV assignments 20 times. A later analysis grouped co-occurring TCRs with DBSCAN, adding TCRdist sequence similarity when clustering within HLA-allele-positive subsets. Repertoires with fewer than 30,000 or more than 120,000 public chains, plus five repertoires with anomalous nucleotide sharing, were excluded from co-occurrence clustering. Entries here come from immuneACCESS through TCRdb and include only in-frame sequences with V and J called. Some clones fail to appear in such tables; in the studies checked, an unresolved V gene covers under half of the shortfall, and the cause of the remainder is unknown. From that table come the V and J calls and clone size; the DNA was used to work out D and trimming. The sample yields roughly 150,000 clones; about 10% were counted once. Under 2% of the sample is in the top ten clones.

The cohort was made up of 500 to 850 healthy bone marrow donors. At the time of sampling, all cohort members were nominally healthy, though unrecorded immune exposures were likely present. The donor tested CMV seronegative, placing the donor among the roughly 350 seronegative members of the cohort. Every donor gave a peripheral blood sample, and the peripheral blood mononuclear cells from that sample were used for TCR beta sequencing. The Qiagen DNeasy Blood Extraction Kit was used to extract genomic DNA from the blood cell samples. This TCR was recovered from a man aged 50 to 59 in good health and CMV-seronegative. The material sequenced was PBMCs. The V and J segments used are TRBV5-1 and TRBJ2-3, and 8 bases in between align with TRBD2. The CDR3 here reads CASRRGGTATDTQYF. DNA sequence: TGCGCCAGCAGGCGCGGGGGGACTGCCACAGATACGCAGTATTTT.